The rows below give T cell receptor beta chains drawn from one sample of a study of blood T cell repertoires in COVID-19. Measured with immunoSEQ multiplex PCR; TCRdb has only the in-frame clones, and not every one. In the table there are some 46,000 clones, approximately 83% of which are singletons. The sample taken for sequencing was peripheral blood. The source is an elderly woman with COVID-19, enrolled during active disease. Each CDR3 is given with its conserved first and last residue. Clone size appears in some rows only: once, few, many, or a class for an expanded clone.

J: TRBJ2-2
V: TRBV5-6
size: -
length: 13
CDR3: CASSLGQGGELFF

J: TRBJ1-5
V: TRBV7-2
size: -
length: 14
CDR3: CASSFVGGQKPQHF

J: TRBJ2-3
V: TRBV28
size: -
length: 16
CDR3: CASSHTVAGPTDTQYF

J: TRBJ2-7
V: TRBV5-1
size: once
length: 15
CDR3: CASSPYGTSGYEQYF

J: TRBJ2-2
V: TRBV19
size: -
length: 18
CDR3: CASSIARTSGLGTGELFF

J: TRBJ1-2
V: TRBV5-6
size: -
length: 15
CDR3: CASSYGTGSNYGYTF

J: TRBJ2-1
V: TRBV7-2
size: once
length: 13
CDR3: CASSYGRGNEQFF

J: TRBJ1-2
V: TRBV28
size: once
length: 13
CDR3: CASSTGFGYGYTF

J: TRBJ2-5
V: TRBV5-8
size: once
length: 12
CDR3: CASTRGQWTQYF

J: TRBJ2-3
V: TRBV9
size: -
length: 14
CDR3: CASSVRTDTDTQYF

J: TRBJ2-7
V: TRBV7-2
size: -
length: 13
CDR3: CASSLNPGYEQYF

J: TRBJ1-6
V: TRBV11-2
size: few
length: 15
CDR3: CASSYRQGANSPLHF

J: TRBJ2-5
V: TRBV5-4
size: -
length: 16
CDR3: CASSVLATQGTETQYF

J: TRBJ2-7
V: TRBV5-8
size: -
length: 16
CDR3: CASSLAGEGSIHEQYF

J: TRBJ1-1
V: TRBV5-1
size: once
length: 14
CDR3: CASSTAGANTEAFF

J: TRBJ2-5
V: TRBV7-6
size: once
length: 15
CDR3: CASSLAQRAQETQYF

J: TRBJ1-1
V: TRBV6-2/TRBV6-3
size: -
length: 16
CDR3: CASSYSPTGKNTEAFF

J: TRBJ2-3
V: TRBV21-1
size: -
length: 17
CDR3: CANEASLVGDSTDTQYF

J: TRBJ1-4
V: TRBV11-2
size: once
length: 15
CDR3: CASSAQTGLVEKLFF

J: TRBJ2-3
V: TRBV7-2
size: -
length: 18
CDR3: CASSFGSSGRASGNTQYF

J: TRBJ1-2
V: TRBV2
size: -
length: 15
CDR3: CASSGGQATNYGYTF

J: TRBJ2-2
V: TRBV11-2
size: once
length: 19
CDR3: CASSLWGLADTRNTGELFF

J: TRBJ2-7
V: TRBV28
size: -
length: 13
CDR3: CASNRGSTYEQYF

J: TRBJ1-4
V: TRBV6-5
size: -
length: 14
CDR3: CASSKTGYNEKLFF

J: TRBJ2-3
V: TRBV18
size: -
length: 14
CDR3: CASSPDTNTDTQYF

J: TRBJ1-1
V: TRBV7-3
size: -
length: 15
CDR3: CASKVESGESTEAFF

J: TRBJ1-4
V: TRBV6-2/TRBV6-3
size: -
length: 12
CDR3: CASSLRSSGLFF

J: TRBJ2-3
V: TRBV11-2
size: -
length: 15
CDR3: CASSLDGGSTDTQYF

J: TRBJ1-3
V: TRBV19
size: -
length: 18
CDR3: CASSIVWFGGASGNTIYF

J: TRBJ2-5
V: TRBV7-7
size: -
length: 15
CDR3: CASSLAQGPQETQYF

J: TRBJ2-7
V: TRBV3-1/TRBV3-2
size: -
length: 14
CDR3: CASTPTGKFREQYF

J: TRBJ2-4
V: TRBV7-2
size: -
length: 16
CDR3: CASSLLAGGVGNIQYF

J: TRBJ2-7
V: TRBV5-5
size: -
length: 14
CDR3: CASSLATVSYEQYF